A single sample is the source of the 27 T cell receptor beta chains below, sequenced in a study of blood T cell repertoires in COVID-19. Produced via immunoSEQ multiplex PCR; TCRdb's table is partial and in-frame only. Altogether roughly 210,000 clones are present, roughly 84% being singletons, with the ten largest covering less than 8%. Sequenced: PBMCs or T cells enriched from blood (not recorded which). Every receptor here comes from a man younger than 40 in a cohort exposed to, infected with or recovered from COVID-19 (not recorded which).

The rearrangement links TRBV7-8 to TRBJ1-3; possibly TRBD1 for D (6 bases). Germline CDR1 and CDR2: SGHVS and FQNEAQ. The CDR3 covers 17 residues. The germline V and J ends were trimmed by 2 bases and 4 bases, with 18 bases remaining between them. Here the CDR3 reads CASSLSDRHLRGNTIYF. CDR3 sequence (DNA): TGTGCCAGCAGCTTATCGGACAGACATTTAAGGGGAAACACCATATATTTT. Complete variable domain (other parts from reference TRBV7-8 and TRBJ1-3): GAGVSQSPRYKVAKRGQDVALRCDPISGHVSLFWYQQALGQGPEFLTYFQNEAQLDKSGLPSDRFFAERPEGSVSTLKIQRTQQEDSAVYLCASSLSDRHLRGNTIYFGEGSWLTVV.

The chain combines TRBV29-1 with TRBJ1-2; D call uncertain. The CDR3 totals 12 residues. The germline V gene encodes CDR1 SQVTM and CDR2 ANQGSEA. V lost 7 bases, J lost 5 bases, and 14 bases lay in between. CDR3 in amino acids: CSASPGPYGYTF. The CDR3 region has the DNA TGCAGCGCCAGTCCGGGTCCATATGGCTACACCTTC.

J is TRBJ2-1 and V is TRBV5-5; 7 positions agree with TRBD1. From germline, CDR1 is SGHKS and CDR2 YYEKEE (reference sequence). Trimming removed 2 bases from V and 4 bases from J; junction bases left unmatched: 6. The CDR3 loop spans 15 amino acids. CDR3 amino acids: CASSLGGSEYNEQFF. The CDR3 DNA reads as TGTGCCAGCAGCTTAGGGGGCTCCGAATACAATGAGCAGTTCTTC.

The chain carries TRBV6-6 and TRBJ1-2, with D maybe TRBD1 (5 bases). The CDR3 is 15 amino acids. V was cut by 4 bases and J by 8 bases, with 20 bases left in between. In germline, CDR1 is MNHNY, CDR2 SVGAGI (reference sequence). The CDR3 sequence is CASSFDSQVEGGYTF. In nucleotides, the CDR3 is TGTGCCAGCAGTTTCGATTCACAGGTGGAAGGCGGCTACACCTTC.

The chain is built from TRBV3-1 (or the pseudogene TRBV3-2) and TRBJ2-5; D call uncertain. The V end lost 4 bases, the J end lost 1 base, and 4 bases lay between the germline ends. This CDR3 has 12 residues. CDR1 LGHDT and CDR2 YNNKEL come from the germline V gene (reference sequence). The CDR3 coding sequence is TGTGCCAGCAGCCTACTCCAAGAGACCCAGTACTTC. Amino acids: CASSLLQETQYF.

The gene calls are TRBV6-4 and TRBJ2-7; 10 bases fit TRBD2. V was clipped by 3 bases and J by 6 bases; unmatched bases: 2. The CDR3 is made up of 13 amino acids. Germline lookup yields CDR1 MRHNA and CDR2 SNTAGT. DNA of the CDR3: TGTGCCAGCAGTGAGGTAGCGGGAGGCGAGCAGTACTTC. This gives the protein CASSEVAGGEQYF.

The chain combines TRBV9 with TRBJ2-1; TRBD2 aligns across 9 bases. The ends lost 4 bases at V and 3 bases at J; junction bases unmatched: 8. The CDR3 length is 16 residues. Germline V gives CDR1 SGDLS, CDR2 YYNGEE. The CDR3 reads CASSYRLAEYYNEQFF. Here the CDR3 DNA reads TGTGCCAGCAGCTACCGACTAGCGGAATACTACAATGAGCAGTTCTTC.

This clone showed up just once. The chain recombines TRBV5-6 with TRBJ2-1; 7 nucleotides match TRBD2. The length of the CDR3 is 18 residues. Per germline, CDR1 SGHDT and CDR2 YYEEEE. V was pared by 2 bases and J by 5 bases, with 16 bases of the junction left unmatched. CDR3 sequence (DNA): TGTGCCAGCAGCTTCGGCCTAGCGGTTACTTACGGAAACAATGAGCAGTTCTTC. Translation: CASSFGLAVTYGNNEQFF.

CDR3 protein: CASSGLGHGTGELFF. The CDR3 DNA follows: TGTGCCAGCAGCGGACTAGGGCACGGCACCGGGGAGCTGTTTTTT. This chain connects TRBV9 to TRBJ2-2; tentatively, D is TRBD2 (6 bases). The CDR3 extends over 15 amino acids. V was clipped by 3 bases and J by 4 bases, with 13 bases between them. Germline loops: CDR1 SGDLS, CDR2 YYNGEE.

V is TRBV7-3 and J is TRBJ2-7; TRBD1 matches 7 bases. V was pared by 8 bases and J by 4 bases, with 5 bases of the junction left unmatched. Germline assignment: CDR1 SGHTA and CDR2 FQGTGA. The CDR3 loop spans 12 amino acids. CDR3 DNA: TGTGCCAGCGGGACAGTGGGGTACGAGCAGTACTTC. As protein: CASGTVGYEQYF.

The rearrangement joins TRBV18 to TRBJ1-1; possibly TRBD1 for D (5 bases). V lost 2 bases, J lost 5 bases, and 6 bases lay in between. CDR3 length: 12 amino acids. Germline V gene sequence: CDR1 KGHSH, CDR2 LQKENI. The CDR3 nucleotides are TGTGCCAGCTCACCAACAGGAACTGAAGCTTTCTTT. This codes for CASSPTGTEAFF.

The chain joins TRBV19 to TRBJ1-3; the D is unclear. Trimming took off 11 bases at V and 1 base at J, with 6 bases between the two ends. The CDR3 extends over 11 amino acids. Germline V gene sequence: CDR1 LNHDA, CDR2 SQIVND (reference sequence). CDR3 sequence reads: CAGTSGNTIYF. The CDR3 DNA follows: TGTGCCGGTACTTCTGGAAACACCATATATTTT. Full variable domain (remainder filled in from reference TRBV19 and TRBJ1-3): DGGITQSPKYLFRKEGQNVTLSCEQNLNHDAMYWYRQDPGQGLRLIYYSQIVNDFQKGDIAEGYSVSREKKESFPLTVTSAQKNPTAFYLCAGTSGNTIYFGEGSWLTVV.

This clone was seen a single time. The chain carries TRBV2 and TRBJ2-1, with no clear D. Germline loops: CDR1 SNHLY, CDR2 FYNNEI. This CDR3 comprises 12 residues. Trimming removed 4 bases at V and 8 bases at J, with 9 bases between. As DNA, the CDR3 is TGTGCCAGCAGTGTTACAGTGGATGAGCAGTTCTTC. As protein: CASSVTVDEQFF.

V gene TRBV27 combines with J gene TRBJ1-6; 8 nucleotides agree with TRBD1. V lost 6 bases to trimming and J lost 5 bases; unmatched junction nucleotides: 6. The CDR3 spans 15 residues. CDR1 and CDR2 (germline): MNHEY, SMNVEV (reference sequence). The CDR3 loop reads CASRPGTGHNSPLHF. CDR3 nucleotide sequence: TGTGCCAGCAGGCCCGGGACAGGTCATAATTCACCCCTCCACTTT.

This chain links TRBV2 with TRBJ1-5; no firm D call. This CDR3 is built from 14 residues. CDR1 is SNHLY and CDR2 is FYNNEI in the germline V gene. The V end was cut by 5 bases, the J end by 1 base, with 9 bases between. The chain's CDR3 is CASSLTGSNQPQHF. For the CDR3, the DNA is TGTGCCAGCAGTCTGACCGGGAGCAATCAGCCCCAGCATTTT. The entire variable domain, with the rest obtained from reference TRBV2 and TRBJ1-5, is as follows: EPEVTQTPSHQVTQMGQEVILRCVPISNHLYFYWYRQILGQKVEFLVSFYNNEISEKSEIFDDQFSVERPDGSNFTLKIRSTKLEDSAMYFCASSLTGSNQPQHFGDGTRLSIL.

The rearrangement uses TRBV19 and TRBJ1-2; 8 bases map to TRBD1. The germline V gene has CDR1 LNHDA and CDR2 SQIVND (reference sequence). The CDR3 runs to 14 residues. V lost 7 bases to trimming and J lost 4 bases; unmatched junction nucleotides: 8. The CDR3 DNA follows: TGTGCCAGTACCAAGACAGGGGTCGGCTATGGCTACACCTTC. This codes for CASTKTGVGYGYTF.

V and J are TRBV29-1 and TRBJ1-2; possibly TRBD1 for D (6 bases). The CDR3 runs 10 residues. Germline assignment: CDR1 SQVTM and CDR2 ANQGSEA. Trimming took off 8 bases at V and 12 bases at J, with 16 bases between the two ends. The CDR3 is CSIGQLWHTF. In DNA form, the CDR3 reads TGCAGCATAGGACAGCTATGGCACACCTTC.

The chain uses TRBV7-2 and TRBJ1-2; 9 nucleotides match TRBD1. Germline V CDR1 and CDR2: SGHTA, FQGNSA. The CDR3 contains 16 residues. Trimming removed 3 bases from V and 7 bases from J; junction bases left unmatched: 12. The CDR3: CASSLKQGAGQSGYTF. CDR3 nucleotides: TGTGCCAGCAGCTTGAAACAGGGGGCAGGGCAGTCTGGCTACACCTTC.

The rearrangement uses TRBV6-5 and TRBJ2-2; 7 nucleotides agree with TRBD2. The CDR3 sequence is 14 residues long. Trimming removed 10 bases from V and 4 bases from J; junction bases left unmatched: 9. Per germline, CDR1 MNHEY and CDR2 SVGAGI. CDR3 bases: TGTGCCACCGAGGGGCGGGAGCGCACCGGGGAGCTGTTTTTT. It is translated as CATEGRERTGELFF.

The chain couples TRBV4-3 to TRBJ2-2; D possibly corresponds to TRBD1 (6 bases). This CDR3 region has 15 residues. Trimming cost V 0 bases and J 1 base, with 6 bases left between them. Germline lookup yields CDR1 LGHNA and CDR2 YSLEER. CDR3 nucleotides: TGCGCCAGCAGCCAAGAAGGGGGGAACACCGGGGAGCTGTTTTTT. Translation gives CASSQEGGNTGELFF.

This chain connects TRBV15 to TRBJ1-1; the D is unclear. The ends were cut back, 0 bases at V and 6 bases at J, with 11 bases in the middle. The V gene's germline CDR1 is LNHNV and CDR2 YYDKDF (reference sequence). There are 14 residues in the CDR3. The CDR3 DNA is TGTGCCACCAGCAGAGATGGTCGCCGAGCTGAAGCTTTCTTT. This sequence encodes CATSRDGRRAEAFF.

The V call is TRBV2, the J call TRBJ1-1; 12 bases fit TRBD1. V shed 4 bases, J shed 10 bases, and the junction held 7 bases outside the gene matches. CDR3 size: 14 residues. Germline V gene lookup returns CDR1 SNHLY and CDR2 FYNNEI. The CDR3 is CASSGGDRGPTAFF. In DNA form, the CDR3 reads TGTGCCAGCAGTGGCGGGGACAGGGGGCCCACAGCTTTCTTT.

The V and J genes are TRBV7-6 and TRBJ2-7; 8 bases map to TRBD2. Germline V gene lookup returns CDR1 SGHVS and CDR2 FNYEAQ. The CDR3 loop spans 14 amino acids. V lost 5 bases, J lost 0 bases, and 3 bases stayed unmatched. This CDR3 is CASSLSGNSYEQYF. As DNA, the CDR3 is TGTGCCAGCAGCCTTAGCGGGAACTCCTACGAGCAGTACTTC.

The rearrangement uses TRBV19 and TRBJ2-2, with D possibly being TRBD1 (6 bases). CDR1 is LNHDA, CDR2 SQIVND, per germline (reference sequence). The ends were cut back, 2 bases at V and 4 bases at J, with 11 bases in the middle. The CDR3 consists of 15 residues. CDR3 nucleotide sequence: TGTGCCAGTAGTATATTCAGGGGCCCCACCGGGGAGCTGTTTTTT. Encoded protein: CASSIFRGPTGELFF.

This sequence joins TRBV7-8 and TRBJ2-3; D is possibly TRBD1 (5 bases). The CDR3 loop spans 15 amino acids. V lost 4 bases and J lost 3, with 14 bases in between. CDR1 is SGHVS and CDR2 is FQNEAQ in the germline V gene. This CDR3 is CASSSPGPITDTQYF. CDR3 bases: TGTGCCAGCAGCTCCCCAGGGCCTATAACAGATACGCAGTATTTT.

The rearrangement uses TRBV2 and TRBJ1-6; D is perhaps TRBD1 (6 bases). Per the germline V gene, CDR1 is SNHLY and CDR2 is FYNNEI. CDR3 length: 13 amino acids. Between the trimmed V and J ends, which lost 10 bases and 5 bases, there was a span of 12 bases. Here the CDR3 DNA reads TGTGCCACCCGACAGGTTCATAATTCACCCCTCCACTTT. It encodes CATRQVHNSPLHF.

The V and J genes are TRBV6-1 and TRBJ1-3; D may be TRBD1 (6 bases). The CDR3 extends over 17 amino acids. The V end was cut by 1 base, the J end by 0 bases, with 13 bases between. The germline V gene has CDR1 MNHNS and CDR2 SASEGT. The CDR3 sequence is CASSEDFGGNSGNTIYF. The CDR3 nucleotides read TGTGCCAGCAGTGAAGATTTTGGGGGCAACTCTGGAAACACCATATATTTT.